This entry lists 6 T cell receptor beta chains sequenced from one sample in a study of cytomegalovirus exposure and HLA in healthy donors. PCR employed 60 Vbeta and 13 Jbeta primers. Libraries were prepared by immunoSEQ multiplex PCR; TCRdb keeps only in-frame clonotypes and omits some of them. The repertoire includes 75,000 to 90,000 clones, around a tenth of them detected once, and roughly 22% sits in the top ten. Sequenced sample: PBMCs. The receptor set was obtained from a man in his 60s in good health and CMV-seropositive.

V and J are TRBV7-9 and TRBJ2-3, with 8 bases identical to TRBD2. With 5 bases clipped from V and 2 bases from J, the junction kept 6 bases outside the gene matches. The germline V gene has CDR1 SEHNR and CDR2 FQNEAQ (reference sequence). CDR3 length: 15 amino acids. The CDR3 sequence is CASSNQAGATDTQYF. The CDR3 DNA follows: TGTGCCAGCAGCAACCAAGCGGGGGCCACAGATACGCAGTATTTT.

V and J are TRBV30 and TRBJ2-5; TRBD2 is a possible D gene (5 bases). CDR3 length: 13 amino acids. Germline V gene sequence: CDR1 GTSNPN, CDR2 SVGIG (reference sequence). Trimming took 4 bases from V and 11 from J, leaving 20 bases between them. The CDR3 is CAWMEDFATTQYF. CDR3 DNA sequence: TGTGCCTGGATGGAGGACTTTGCTACGACACAGTACTTC.

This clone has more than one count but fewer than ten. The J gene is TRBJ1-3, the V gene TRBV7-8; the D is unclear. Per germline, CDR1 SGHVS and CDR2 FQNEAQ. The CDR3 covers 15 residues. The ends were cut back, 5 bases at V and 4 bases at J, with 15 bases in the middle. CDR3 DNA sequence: TGTGCCAGCAGCCCAAGGGAGGGTGACGGAAACACCATATATTTT. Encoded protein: CASSPREGDGNTIYF.

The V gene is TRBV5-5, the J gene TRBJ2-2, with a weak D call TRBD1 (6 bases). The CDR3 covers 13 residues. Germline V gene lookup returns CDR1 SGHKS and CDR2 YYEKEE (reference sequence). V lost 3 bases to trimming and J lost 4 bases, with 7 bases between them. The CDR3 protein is CASSSRGTGELFF. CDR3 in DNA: TGTGCCAGCAGCTCCAGGGGCACCGGGGAGCTGTTTTTT.

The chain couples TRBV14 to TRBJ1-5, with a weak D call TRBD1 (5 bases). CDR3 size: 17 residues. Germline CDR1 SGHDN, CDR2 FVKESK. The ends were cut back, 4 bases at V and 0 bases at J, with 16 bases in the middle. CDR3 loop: CASSPPMGQGSNQPQHF. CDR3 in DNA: TGTGCCAGCAGCCCCCCGATGGGGCAGGGTAGCAATCAGCCCCAGCATTTT.

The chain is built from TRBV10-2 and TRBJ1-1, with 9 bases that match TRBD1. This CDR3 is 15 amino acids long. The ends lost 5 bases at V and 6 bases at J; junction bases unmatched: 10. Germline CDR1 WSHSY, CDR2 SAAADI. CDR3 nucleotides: TGCGCCAGCAGTATCCCCGGGACAGGGCAGGCTGAAGCTTTCTTT. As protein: CASSIPGTGQAEAFF.